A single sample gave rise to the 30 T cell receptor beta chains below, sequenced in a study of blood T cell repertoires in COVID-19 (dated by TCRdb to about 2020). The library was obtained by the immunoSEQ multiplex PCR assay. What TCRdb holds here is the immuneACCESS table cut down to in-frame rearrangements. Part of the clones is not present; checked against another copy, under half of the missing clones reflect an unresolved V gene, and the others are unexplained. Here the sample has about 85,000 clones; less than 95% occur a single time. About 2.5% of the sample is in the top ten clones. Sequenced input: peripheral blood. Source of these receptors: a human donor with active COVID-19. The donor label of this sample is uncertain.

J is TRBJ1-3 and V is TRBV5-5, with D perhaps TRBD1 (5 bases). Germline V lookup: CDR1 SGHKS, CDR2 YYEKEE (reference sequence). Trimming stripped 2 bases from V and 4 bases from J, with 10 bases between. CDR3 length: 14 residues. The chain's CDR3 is CASSFVGLGNTIYF. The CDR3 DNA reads TGTGCCAGCAGCTTCGTGGGGCTGGGAAACACCATATATTTT.

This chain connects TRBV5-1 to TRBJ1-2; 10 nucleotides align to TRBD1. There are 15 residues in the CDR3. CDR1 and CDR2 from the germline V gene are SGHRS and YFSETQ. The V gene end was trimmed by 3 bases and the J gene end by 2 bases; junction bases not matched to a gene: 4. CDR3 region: CASSSPGQGNYGYTF. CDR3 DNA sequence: TGCGCCAGCAGCTCCCCGGGACAGGGGAACTATGGCTACACCTTC.

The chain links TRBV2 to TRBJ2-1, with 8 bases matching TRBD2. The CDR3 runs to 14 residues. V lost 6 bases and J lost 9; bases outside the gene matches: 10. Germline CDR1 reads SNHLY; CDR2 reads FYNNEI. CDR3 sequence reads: CASSPGLVAGEQFF. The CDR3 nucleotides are TGTGCCAGCAGCCCGGGACTAGTAGCAGGTGAGCAGTTCTTC.

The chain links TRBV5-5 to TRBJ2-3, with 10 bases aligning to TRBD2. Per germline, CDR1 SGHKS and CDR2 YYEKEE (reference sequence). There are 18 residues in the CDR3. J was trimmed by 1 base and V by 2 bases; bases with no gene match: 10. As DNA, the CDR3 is TGTGCCAGCAGCTTCAGCCTAGCGGGGGCCTTACGCACAGATACGCAGTATTTT. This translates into CASSFSLAGALRTDTQYF.

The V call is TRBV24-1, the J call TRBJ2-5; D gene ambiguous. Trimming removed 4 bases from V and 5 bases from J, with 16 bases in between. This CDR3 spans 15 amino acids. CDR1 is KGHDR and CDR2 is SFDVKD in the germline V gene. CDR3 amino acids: CATSDPDWLGETQYF. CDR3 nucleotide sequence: TGTGCCACCAGTGACCCTGACTGGCTCGGGGAGACCCAGTACTTC.

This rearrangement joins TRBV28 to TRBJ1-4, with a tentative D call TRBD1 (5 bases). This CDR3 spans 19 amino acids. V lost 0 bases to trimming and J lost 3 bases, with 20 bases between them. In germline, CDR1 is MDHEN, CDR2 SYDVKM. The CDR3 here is CASSLWGRGRGGPNEKLFF. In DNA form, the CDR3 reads TGTGCCAGCAGTTTATGGGGAAGAGGACGCGGGGGTCCTAATGAAAAACTGTTTTTT.

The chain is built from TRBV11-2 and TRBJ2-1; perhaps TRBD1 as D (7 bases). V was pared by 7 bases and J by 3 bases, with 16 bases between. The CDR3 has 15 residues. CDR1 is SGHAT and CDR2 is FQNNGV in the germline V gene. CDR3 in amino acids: CASNFGRGDYNEQFF. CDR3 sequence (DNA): TGTGCCAGCAACTTTGGCAGGGGGGACTACAATGAGCAGTTCTTC.

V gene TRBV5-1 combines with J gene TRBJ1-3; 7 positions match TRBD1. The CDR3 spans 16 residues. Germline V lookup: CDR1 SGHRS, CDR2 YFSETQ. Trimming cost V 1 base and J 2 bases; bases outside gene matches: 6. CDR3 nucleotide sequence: TGCGCCAGCAGCTTGAGTCGTCAGGGGGCTGGAAACACCATATATTTT. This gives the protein CASSLSRQGAGNTIYF. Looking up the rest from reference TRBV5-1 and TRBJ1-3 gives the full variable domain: KAGVTQTPRYLIKTRGQQVTLSCSPISGHRSVSWYQQTPGQGLQFLFEYFSETQRNKGNFPGRFSGRQFSNSRSEMNVSTLELGDSALYLCASSLSRQGAGNTIYFGEGSWLTVV.

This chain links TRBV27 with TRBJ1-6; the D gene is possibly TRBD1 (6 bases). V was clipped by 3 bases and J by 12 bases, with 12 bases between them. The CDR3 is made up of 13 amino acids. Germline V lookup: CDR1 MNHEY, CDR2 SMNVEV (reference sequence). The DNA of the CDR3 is TGTGCCAGCAGTTTCGGACAGCCTGGACCCCTCCACTTT. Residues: CASSFGQPGPLHF.

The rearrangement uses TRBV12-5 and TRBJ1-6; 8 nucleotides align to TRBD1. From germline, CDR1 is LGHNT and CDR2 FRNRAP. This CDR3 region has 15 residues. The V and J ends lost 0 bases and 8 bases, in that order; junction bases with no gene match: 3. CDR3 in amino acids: CASGLVGQGYSPLHF. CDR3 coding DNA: TGTGCTAGTGGTTTGGTCGGACAGGGTTATTCACCCCTCCACTTT.

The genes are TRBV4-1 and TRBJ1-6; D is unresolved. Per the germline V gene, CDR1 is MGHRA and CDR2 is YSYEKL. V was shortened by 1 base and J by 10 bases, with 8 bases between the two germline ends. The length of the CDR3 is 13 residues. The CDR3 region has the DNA TGCGCCAGCAGCCAAGGGCAGTGGTCACCCCTCCACTTT. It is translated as CASSQGQWSPLHF.

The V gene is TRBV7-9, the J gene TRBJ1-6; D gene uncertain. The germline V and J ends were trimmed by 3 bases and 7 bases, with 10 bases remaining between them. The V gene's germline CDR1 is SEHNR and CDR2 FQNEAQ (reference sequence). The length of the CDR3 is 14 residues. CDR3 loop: CASSFEGWNSPLHF. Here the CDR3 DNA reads TGTGCCAGCAGCTTCGAGGGCTGGAATTCACCCCTCCACTTT.

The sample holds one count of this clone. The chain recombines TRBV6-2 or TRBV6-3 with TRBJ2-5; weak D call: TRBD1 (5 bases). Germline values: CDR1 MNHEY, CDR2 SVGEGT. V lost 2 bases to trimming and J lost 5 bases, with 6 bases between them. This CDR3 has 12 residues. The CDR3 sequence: CASSYKGETQYF. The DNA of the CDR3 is TGTGCCAGCAGTTACAAGGGGGAGACCCAGTACTTC.

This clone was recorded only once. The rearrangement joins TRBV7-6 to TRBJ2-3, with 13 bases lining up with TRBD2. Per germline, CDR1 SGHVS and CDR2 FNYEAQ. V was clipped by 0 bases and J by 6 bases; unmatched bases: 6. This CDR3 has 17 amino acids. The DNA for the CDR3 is TGTGCCAGCAGCTTAGCCCAAACTAGCGGGGGGGCCGATACGCAGTATTTT. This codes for CASSLAQTSGGADTQYF.

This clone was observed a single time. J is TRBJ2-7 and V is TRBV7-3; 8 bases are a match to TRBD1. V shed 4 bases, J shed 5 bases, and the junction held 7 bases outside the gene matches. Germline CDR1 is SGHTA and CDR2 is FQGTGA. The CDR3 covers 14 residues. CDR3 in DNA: TGTGCCAGCAGCTCCGGACAGGGAGGTAACGAGCAGTACTTC. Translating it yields CASSSGQGGNEQYF.

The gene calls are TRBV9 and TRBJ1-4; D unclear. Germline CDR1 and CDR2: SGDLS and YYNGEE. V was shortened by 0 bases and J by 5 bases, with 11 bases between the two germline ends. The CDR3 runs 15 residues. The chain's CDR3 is CASSVANGVNEKLFF. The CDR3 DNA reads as TGTGCCAGCAGCGTAGCTAATGGAGTCAATGAAAAACTGTTTTTT. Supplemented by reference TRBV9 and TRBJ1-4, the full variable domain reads DSGVTQTPKHLITATGQRVTLRCSPRSGDLSVYWYQQSLDQGLQFLIQYYNGEERAKGNILERFSAQQFPDLHSELNLSSLELGDSALYFCASSVANGVNEKLFFGSGTQLSVL.

Here the CDR3 reads CASSWLNNEKLFF. The CDR3 region has the DNA TGTGCCAGCAGTTGGCTCAATAATGAAAAACTGTTTTTT. The chain couples TRBV12-3 or TRBV12-4 to TRBJ1-4; D is ambiguous. This CDR3 contains 13 residues. V lost 4 bases, J lost 4 bases, and 7 bases lay in between.

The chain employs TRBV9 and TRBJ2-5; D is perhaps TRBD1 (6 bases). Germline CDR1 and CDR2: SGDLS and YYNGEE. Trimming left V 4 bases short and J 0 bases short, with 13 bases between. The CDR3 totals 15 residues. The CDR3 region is CASSLDSEYQETQYF. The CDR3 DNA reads TGTGCCAGCAGCTTGGACAGTGAGTACCAAGAGACCCAGTACTTC.

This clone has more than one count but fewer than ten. CDR3 residues: CASSFPGTAYGYTF. In nucleotides, the CDR3 is TGCGCCAGCAGCTTCCCCGGGACAGCCTATGGCTACACCTTC. This chain joins TRBV5-1 and TRBJ1-2, with 7 bases matching TRBD1. This CDR3 has 14 amino acids. The germline CDR1 and CDR2 sequences are SGHRS and YFSETQ. The trim removed 2 bases at V and 4 bases at J, leaving 5 bases unmatched.

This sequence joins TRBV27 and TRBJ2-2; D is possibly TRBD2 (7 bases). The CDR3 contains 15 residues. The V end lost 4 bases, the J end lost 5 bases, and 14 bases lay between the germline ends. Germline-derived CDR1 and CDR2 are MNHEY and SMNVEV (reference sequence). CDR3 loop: CASSSGGGRTGELFF. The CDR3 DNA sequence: TGTGCCAGCAGTTCTGGCGGGGGCCGGACCGGGGAGCTGTTTTTT.

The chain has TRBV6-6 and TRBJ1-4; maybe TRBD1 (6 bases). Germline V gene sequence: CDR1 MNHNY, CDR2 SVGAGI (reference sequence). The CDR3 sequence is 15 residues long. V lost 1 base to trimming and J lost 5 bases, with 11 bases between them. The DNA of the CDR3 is TGTGCCAGCAGTTACTTAAGGGACATCAATGAAAAACTGTTTTTT. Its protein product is CASSYLRDINEKLFF.

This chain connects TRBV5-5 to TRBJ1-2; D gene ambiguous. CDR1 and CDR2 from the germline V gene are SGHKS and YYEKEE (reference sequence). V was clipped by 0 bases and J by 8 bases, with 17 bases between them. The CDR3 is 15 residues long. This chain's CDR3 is CASSLAGATVRGYTF. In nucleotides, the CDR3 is TGTGCCAGCAGCTTGGCCGGTGCTACAGTACGCGGCTACACCTTC.

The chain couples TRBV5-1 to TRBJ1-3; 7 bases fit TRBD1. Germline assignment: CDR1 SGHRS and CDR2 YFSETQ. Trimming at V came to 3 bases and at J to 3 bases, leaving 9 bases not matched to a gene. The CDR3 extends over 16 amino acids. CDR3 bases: TGCGCCAGCAGCTGGTGGACAGGACAACTTGGAAACACCATATATTTT. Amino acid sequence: CASSWWTGQLGNTIYF.

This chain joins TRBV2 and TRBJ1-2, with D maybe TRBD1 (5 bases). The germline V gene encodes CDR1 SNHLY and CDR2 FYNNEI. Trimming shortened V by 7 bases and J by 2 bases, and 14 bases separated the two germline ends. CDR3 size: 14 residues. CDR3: CASTLTVLNYGYTF. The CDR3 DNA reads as TGTGCCAGCACCCTGACAGTTTTAAACTATGGCTACACCTTC.

The chain's CDR3 is CASSYSRGTEAFF. Here the CDR3 DNA reads TGTGCCAGCAGTTACTCAAGGGGCACTGAAGCTTTCTTT. The chain carries TRBV6-5 and TRBJ1-1; possibly TRBD1 for D (5 bases). The CDR3 loop spans 13 amino acids. V lost 0 bases to trimming and J lost 4 bases, with 6 bases between them. In germline, CDR1 is MNHEY, CDR2 SVGAGI.

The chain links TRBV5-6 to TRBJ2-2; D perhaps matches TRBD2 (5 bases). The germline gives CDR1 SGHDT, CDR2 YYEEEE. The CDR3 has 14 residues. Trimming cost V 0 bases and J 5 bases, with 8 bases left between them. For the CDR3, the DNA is TGTGCCAGCAGCTTGGGTAGCGTGACCGGGGAGCTGTTTTTT. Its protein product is CASSLGSVTGELFF.

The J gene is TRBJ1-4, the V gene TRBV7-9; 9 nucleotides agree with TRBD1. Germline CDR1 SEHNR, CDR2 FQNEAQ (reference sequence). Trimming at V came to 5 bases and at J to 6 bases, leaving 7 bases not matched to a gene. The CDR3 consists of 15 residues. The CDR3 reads CASSLGQGLDEKLFF. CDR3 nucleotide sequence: TGTGCCAGCAGCCTCGGACAGGGGCTAGATGAAAAACTGTTTTTT.

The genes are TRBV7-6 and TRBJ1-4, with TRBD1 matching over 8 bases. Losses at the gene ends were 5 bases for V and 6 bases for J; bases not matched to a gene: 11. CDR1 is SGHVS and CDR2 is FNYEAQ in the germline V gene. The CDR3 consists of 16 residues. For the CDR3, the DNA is TGTGCCAGCAGCCCTGGACAGGGAAGACTAGATGAAAAACTGTTTTTT. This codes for CASSPGQGRLDEKLFF.

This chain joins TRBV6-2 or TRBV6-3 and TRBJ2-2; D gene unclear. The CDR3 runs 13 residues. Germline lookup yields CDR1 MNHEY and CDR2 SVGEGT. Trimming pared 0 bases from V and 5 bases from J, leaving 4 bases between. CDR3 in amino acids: CASSYSETGELFF. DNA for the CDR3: TGTGCCAGCAGTTACTCCGAGACCGGGGAGCTGTTTTTT.

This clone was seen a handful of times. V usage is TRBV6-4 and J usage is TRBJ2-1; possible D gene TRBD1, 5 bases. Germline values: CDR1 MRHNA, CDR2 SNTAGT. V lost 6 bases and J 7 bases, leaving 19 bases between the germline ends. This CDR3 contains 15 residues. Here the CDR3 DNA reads TGTGCCAGCAGCCAGGGTAGCACGGGCGGAAATGAGCAGTTCTTC. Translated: CASSQGSTGGNEQFF.